This T cell receptor beta chain was observed in a study of OX40 agonist ivuxolimab in advanced cancers. Background on the whole study: Ivuxolimab was an agonistic, fully human IgG2 monoclonal antibody directed against OX40 (CD134), a costimulatory receptor. The dose-escalation cohort was around 83% male with a mean age of about 60 years, ranging from roughly 23 to 80. Prior anti-PD-1, anti-PD-L1 or anti-CTLA-4 therapy was permitted, and roughly two fifths of dose-escalation patients had received checkpoint inhibitors. The paper describes the monotherapy dose-escalation part (N = 52 patients) of the phase I trial of ivuxolimab. Partial responses occurred in three dose-escalation patients: two with cutaneous melanoma and one with hepatocellular carcinoma. Among the roughly 52 dose-escalation patients, around 19 had hepatocellular carcinoma, 15 or so melanoma, 9 renal cell carcinoma and 9 head and neck cancer. Intravenous ivuxolimab was administered to patients every 2 weeks at six dose levels: 0.01, 0.1, 0.3, 1.5, 3 and 10 mg/kg. The purpose of peripheral TCRbeta sequencing was to test whether ivuxolimab changed TCR sequence diversity and led to clonal T-cell expansion. Overall study outcomes, separate from this receptor: Low levels of normalized T-cell clonal expansion were also shown by some nonresponding patients. At doses of 0.1 to 3.0 mg/kg, clonal expansion of both CD4+ and CD8+ blood T cells was observed from baseline to week 6. After ivuxolimab, more expanded clones were found on average in CD8+ T cells than in CD4+ T cells. Antigen specificity was not determined for the clonally expanded peripheral T cells. In the 0.1-3.0 mg/kg groups, partial responders were among the patients with the lowest normalized peripheral clonal expansion, particularly in CD8+ T cells.

As to this clone: The clone's antigen remains unknown. No base quality information exists; no much larger clone differs at one position.

Genomic DNA was extracted from sorted cells for sequencing of the TCRbeta CDR3 region. The immunoSEQ Assay was used for sequencing of TCRbeta CDR3 regions. This immuneACCESS table, as held by TCRdb, lists in-frame sequences with V and J called but not all clones. Of the missing ones, under half trace to an unresolved V gene in checked studies; the others have no known cause. In this sample the table shows 60,000 to 70,000 clones, less than 95% of which occur a single time. Over 9.5% of the sample rests with the top ten. From the cysteine up to the phenylalanine, the CDR3 has a length of 17 residues. Just CDR3 DNA is preserved here, 51 bases in frame from base 1. CDR1 and CDR2 are read off the germline V gene as MNHNS and SASEGT. Trimming leaves V shorter by 2 bases and J shorter by 6 bases, with the junction holding 13 bases beyond the gene matches. Patients with a history of autoimmune disease or receiving systemic immunosuppression were excluded from the trial. In every dose cohort, peripheral blood was drawn for TCR sequencing at baseline, cycle 4 day 1, and cycle 7 day 1. Samples were obtained from an open-label, multicenter, first-in-human phase I dose-escalation trial of ivuxolimab. Adults with locally advanced or metastatic head and neck squamous cell, hepatocellular, melanoma or renal cell carcinoma were enrolled in the trial. Before TCR sequencing, CD4+ and CD8+ T cells were separately sorted from peripheral blood.

This chain is built from TRBV6-1 and TRBJ1-5; TRBD1 lines up with 7 middle nucleotides. The sequencing used CD4+ or CD8+ T cells sorted from blood, collected in a trial of the OX40 agonist ivuxolimab. The origin of this receptor is an adult with an advanced solid tumor such as melanoma, head and neck, liver or kidney cancer. The DNA sequence reads TGTGCCAGCAGTGAATCAGGAAAGGGGGCAAGAGTTCAGCCCCAGCATTTT. This yields the protein CASSESGKGARVQPQHF.